The 6 T cell receptor beta chains below come from one sample, sequenced in a study of T cells in women clearing cervical HPV infection. Profiled with immunoSEQ multiplex PCR; TCRdb holds only in-frame clones, not every one. Its table lists about 48,000 clones. What was sequenced was blood buffy coat. Receptor source: a woman aged 18 to 75 with a cervical HPV16 infection that either progressed to CIN3+ or cleared (not recorded which).

As to this clone: Relative to the germline gene, one junction end is altered; a read error may explain this. From the germline J gene comes the end of the CDR3, since the read stops 3 residues before it. This sequence joins TRBV4-2 and TRBJ1-4; D call uncertain. Germline CDR1 LGHNA, CDR2 YNFKEQ. The CDR3 totals 18 residues. The CDR3: CASSQDLGASATNEKLFF. CDR3 bases read: TGCGCCAGCAGCCAAGATCTTGGAGCAAGCGCAACTAATGAAAAA.

Note on this clone: With the read ending 3 residues before the CDR3 end, the germline J gene is used to fill in that end. The chain joins TRBV5-1 to TRBJ2-7; 9 bases are a match to TRBD1. The CDR3 spans 17 residues. Germline V gives CDR1 SGHRS, CDR2 YFSETQ. Losses at the gene ends were 0 bases for V and 3 bases for J; bases not matched to a gene: 10. CDR3 sequence reads: CASSLDWDRAVVYEQYF. The covered CDR3 bases are TGCGCCAGCAGCTTGGATTGGGACAGGGCGGTCGTCTACGAG.

Points on this clone: The sequenced fragment ends 3 residues before the CDR3 boundary, so the rest is inferred from the germline J gene. This chain connects TRBV20-1 to TRBJ2-3, with 7 bases fitting TRBD1. Looked up from germline, CDR1 is DFQATT and CDR2 is SNEGSKA (reference sequence). This CDR3 is 14 amino acids long. J was trimmed by 5 bases and V by 8 bases; bases with no gene match: 13. The sequenced CDR3 bases are TGCAGTTTACAACAAGCGAGGGGGCGAGATACG. As protein: CSLQQARGRDT. The full CDR3 protein reads CSLQQARGRDTQYF.

With respect to this clone: The read ends 3 residues early relative to the CDR3; the germline J gene fills the gap. The V and J genes are TRBV11-2 and TRBJ2-1, with 10 bases fitting TRBD2. Trimming at V came to 3 bases and at J to 2 bases, leaving 1 base not matched to a gene. There are 15 residues in the CDR3. Germline assignment: CDR1 SGHAT and CDR2 FQNNGV. CDR3 protein: CASSLGTSAYNEQFF. The sequenced CDR3 bases are TGTGCCAGCAGCTTGGGGACTAGCGCCTACAATGAG.

Comment on this clone: The read finishes 3 residues shy of the CDR3 end, and the germline J gene is used to complete it. The rearrangement uses TRBV6-2 or TRBV6-3 and TRBJ2-3; D is unclear. The CDR3 covers 14 residues. Looked up from germline, CDR1 is MNHEY and CDR2 is SVGEGT. Trimming stripped 1 base from V and 3 bases from J, with 8 bases between. The sequenced CDR3 bases are TGTGCCAGCAGTTACTTTCGGGTAACAGATACG. It translates to CASSYFRVTDT. The entire CDR3 is CASSYFRVTDTQYF.

A note on this clone: The read ends 3 residues early relative to the CDR3; the germline J gene fills the gap. V and J are TRBV19 and TRBJ1-2, with 8 positions matching TRBD1. Germline V gene sequence: CDR1 LNHDA, CDR2 SQIVND (reference sequence). V shed 7 bases, J shed 3 bases, and the junction held 13 bases outside the gene matches. The CDR3 is 16 residues long. The CDR3 bases that were read are TGTGCCAGTACCGAGGTGGCAGGGGGCCCAGACTATGGC. Its protein is CASTEVAGGPDYG. The complete CDR3 reads CASTEVAGGPDYGYTF. The whole variable domain, filled in from reference TRBV19 and TRBJ1-2, reads DGGITQSPKYLFRKEGQNVTLSCEQNLNHDAMYWYRQDPGQGLRLIYYSQIVNDFQKGDIAEGYSVSREKKESFPLTVTSAQKNPTAFYLCASTEVAGGPDYGYTFGSGTRLTVV.